The 10 T cell receptor beta chains below all came from one sample that was sequenced in a study of shared clonotypes between healthy human individuals. Only in-frame clones appear in the TCRdb table, and some are missing; sequencing was by immunoSEQ multiplex PCR. This table holds hundreds of thousands of clones, approximately 74% found once. The sample was memory CD4+ T cells sorted from blood. Subset reported: CD45RA-negative fraction. These receptors were collected from a woman aged 25 to 39 in good health.

This chain links TRBV2 with TRBJ2-2; D unresolved. The germline V gene encodes CDR1 SNHLY and CDR2 FYNNEI. V lost 9 bases and J 0 bases, leaving 14 bases between the germline ends. This CDR3 spans 15 amino acids. The CDR3 nucleotides are TGTGCCAGTCTGCGCGATACGACGAACACCGGGGAGCTGTTTTTT. This gives the protein CASLRDTTNTGELFF.

V and J are TRBV2 and TRBJ1-2; a possible D gene is TRBD1 (6 bases). Deletions cut 0 bases from V and 6 bases from J, with 17 bases between. Germline-derived CDR1 and CDR2 are SNHLY and FYNNEI. The CDR3 totals 16 residues. CDR3 sequence reads: CASSEALRGRGDGYTF. As DNA, the CDR3 is TGTGCCAGCAGTGAAGCGCTTCGGGGCAGGGGAGATGGCTACACCTTC.

The chain combines TRBV9 with TRBJ2-1; TRBD2 matches at 16 bases. The CDR3 totals 20 residues. In germline, CDR1 is SGDLS, CDR2 YYNGEE. V lost 2 bases to trimming and J lost 3 bases; unmatched junction nucleotides: 11. The CDR3 sequence: CASSVLPGLAGGPVYNEQFF. The CDR3 bases are TGTGCCAGCAGCGTTTTACCGGGACTAGCGGGAGGGCCCGTCTACAATGAGCAGTTCTTC.

This chain uses TRBV9 with TRBJ1-2; tentative D call: TRBD1 (6 bases). Trimming stripped 3 bases from V and 7 bases from J, with 19 bases between. Germline CDR1 is SGDLS and CDR2 is YYNGEE. The CDR3 extends over 15 amino acids. CDR3 DNA sequence: TGTGCCAGCAGCGCCCCGGACCTCTTGACAGGTGGCTACACCTTC. Its translation: CASSAPDLLTGGYTF.

The chain employs TRBV6-5 and TRBJ2-2, with D unclear. The CDR3 length is 15 residues. V dropped 0 bases and J dropped 2 bases, with 7 bases sitting between them. Germline V gives CDR1 MNHEY, CDR2 SVGAGI. The CDR3 here is CASSYSRINTGELFF. Here the CDR3 DNA reads TGTGCCAGCAGTTACTCGCGGATAAACACCGGGGAGCTGTTTTTT.

The chain is built from TRBV18 and TRBJ1-1, with D possibly matching TRBD1 (5 bases). The CDR3 covers 13 residues. The germline gives CDR1 KGHSH, CDR2 LQKENI. V was pared by 6 bases and J by 1 base, with 9 bases between. The CDR3 sequence: CASSGDGNTEAFF. The CDR3 nucleotides are TGTGCCAGCTCGGGGGACGGGAACACTGAAGCTTTCTTT.

This clone was seen only a few times. The V call is TRBV4-1, the J call TRBJ1-1; no clear D. The CDR3 runs to 15 residues. CDR1 is MGHRA, CDR2 YSYEKL, per germline. The V and J ends lost 7 bases and 6 bases respectively, with 21 bases between them. The CDR3 sequence: CASTPLGSRRAEAFF. In nucleotides, the CDR3 is TGCGCCAGCACCCCCCTAGGGTCCCGGAGGGCTGAAGCTTTCTTT.

V usage is TRBV9 and J usage is TRBJ2-6; TRBD1 aligns across 12 bases. CDR1 is SGDLS, CDR2 YYNGEE, per germline. CDR3 length: 19 residues. V was clipped by 0 bases and J by 4 bases; unmatched bases: 8. The CDR3 nucleotides are TGTGCCAGCAGCGTAGAGGAGGGACAGGGGGCGCGGGGGGCCAACGTCCTGACTTTC. This sequence encodes CASSVEEGQGARGANVLTF.

CDR3 in DNA: TGTGCCAGCAGCCAAGATCGCAGGGACAGGGGTCAGGGCAATCAGCCCCAGCATTTT. Protein sequence: CASSQDRRDRGQGNQPQHF. The chain joins TRBV4-2 to TRBJ1-5; 10 bases fit TRBD1. This CDR3 comprises 19 residues. Germline loops: CDR1 LGHNA, CDR2 YNFKEQ. V was pared by 0 bases and J by 2 bases, with 10 bases of the junction left unmatched.

This clone was seen once. The V gene is TRBV28, the J gene TRBJ1-2; 7 bases map to TRBD1. CDR1 and CDR2 from the germline V gene are MDHEN and SYDVKM. V gave up 3 bases and J gave up 0 bases; unmatched junction bases: 7. The CDR3 runs 16 residues. Here the CDR3 DNA reads TGTGCCAGCAGTTTCAGGGGGGCTTCAGCTAACTATGGCTACACCTTC. Encoded protein: CASSFRGASANYGYTF.